The 16 T cell receptor beta chains in this list originate from one sample, sequenced in a study of CD8+CD57+ T cells in acquired aplastic anemia (dated by TCRdb to about 2018). The patients picked for sequencing were ones in whom flow cytometry had shown an expansion of CD8+CD57+ cells. Sequencing was performed on an Illumina HiSeq 2000. TCR beta VDJ combination and CDR3 sequence profiling used genomic DNA as the template. TCRdb ran its own pipeline on the public reads, namely fastp trimming at Q25 and MiXCR clone calling, and kept in-frame beta chains. Here each entry gathers all rows of one CDR3 protein and keeps the most common genes and DNA. The sample table holds approximately 190,000 distinct CDR3 sequences, of which approximately 50% were seen once. The top ten clonotypes cover approximately 9.7% of the sample. Sequencing was done on a sample of sorted CD4+, CD8+, or CD8+CD57+ T cells (not recorded which) from PBMCs. The receptors stem from a human donor with aplastic anemia.

The gene calls are TRBV6-2 or TRBV6-3 and TRBJ2-3; D is tentatively TRBD1 or TRBD2 (6 bases each). V shed 2 bases and J shed 0 bases, with 15 bases lying between them. Germline CDR1 reads MNHEY; CDR2 reads SVGEGT. The CDR3 has 17 residues. The CDR3 loop is CASSYVQAGQSTDTQYF. CDR3 DNA sequence: TGTGCCAGCAGTTACGTTCAGGCGGGACAAAGCACAGATACGCAGTATTTT.

The V call is TRBV5-1, the J call TRBJ2-7; a possible D gene is TRBD1 (6 bases). The germline V gene encodes CDR1 SGHRS and CDR2 YFSETQ. Deletions cut 7 bases from V and 6 bases from J, with 8 bases between. The CDR3 consists of 10 residues. The CDR3 region is CASEGGEQYF. Here the CDR3 DNA reads TGCGCCAGCGAAGGGGGCGAGCAGTACTTC.

This clonotype was picked up one time. This may be a read error: a much more frequent sequence differs by one nucleotide. The CDR3 DNA sequence: TGCGCCAGCAGCTTGGCCCCCCGGACAGATGCGCAGTATTTT. This encodes CASSLAPRTDAQYF. The genes are TRBV5-1 and TRBJ2-3, with a possible D match to TRBD1 (6 bases). The CDR3 extends over 14 amino acids. Germline values: CDR1 SGHRS, CDR2 YFSETQ.

V is TRBV11-2 and J is TRBJ2-7; D possibly corresponds to TRBD1 (6 bases). Germline CDR1 and CDR2: SGHAT and FQNNGV. V was trimmed by 4 bases and J by 2 bases, leaving 15 bases between them. The CDR3 has 15 amino acids. Written as DNA, the CDR3 is TGTGCCAGCAGCTCAACAGGGTGGGAAGCCTACGAGCAGTACTTC. Residues: CASSSTGWEAYEQYF.

This clonotype was recorded many times. The chain has TRBV2 and TRBJ2-7, with D tentatively TRBD2 (6 bases). The V gene's germline CDR1 is SNHLY and CDR2 FYNNEI. The CDR3 extends over 18 amino acids. The V and J ends lost 6 bases and 7 bases respectively, with 31 bases between them. The CDR3 DNA sequence: TGTGCCAGCAGCTCAACGGGCCCTACTAGCCGATGGGCCTGGGAGCAGTACTTC. Residues: CASSSTGPTSRWAWEQYF.

V and J are TRBV15 and TRBJ1-6; perhaps TRBD1 as D (5 bases). Per germline, CDR1 LNHNV and CDR2 YYDKDF (reference sequence). V lost 5 bases and J 7 bases, leaving 12 bases between the germline ends. The CDR3 covers 14 residues. The CDR3 loop is CATSPSGDNSPLHF. In DNA, the CDR3 is TGTGCCACCAGCCCGTCGGGGGACAATTCACCCCTCCACTTT.

This clonotype was counted at least ten times. The chain combines TRBV5-4 with TRBJ2-1; possible D gene TRBD1, 6 bases. V lost 4 bases and J lost 8, with 10 bases in between. Germline CDR1 and CDR2: SGHNT and YYREEE (reference sequence). The length of the CDR3 is 12 residues. The CDR3 protein is CASSLQGDEQFF. The CDR3 region has the DNA TGTGCCAGCAGCCTACAGGGCGATGAGCAGTTCTTC.

Comment on this clonotype: One end of the junction does not line up with germline, which may come from a read error. V gene TRBV11-2 combines with J gene TRBJ2-7; the D gene is possibly TRBD2 (5 bases). Germline CDR1 reads SGHAT; CDR2 reads FQNNGV. CDR3 length: 13 residues. The chain's CDR3 is CASRRVGPYERYF. The CDR3 nucleotides are TGTGCCAGCAGGAGGGTAGGACCCTACGAGCGGTACTTC.

CDR3 DNA: TGTGCCAGTAGGCGACAGGGCGGCTATGGCTACACCTTC. This codes for CASRRQGGYGYTF. The V and J genes are TRBV19 and TRBJ1-2; 7 bases fit TRBD1. This CDR3 is built from 13 residues. Germline V lookup: CDR1 LNHDA, CDR2 SQIVND (reference sequence). With 6 bases clipped from V and 4 bases from J, the junction kept 5 bases outside the gene matches.

In this sample, this clonotype turned up a few times. The CDR3 region is CASSAQGLAGREQYF. The DNA for the CDR3 is TGTGCCAGCAGCGCACAGGGACTAGCGGGACGGGAGCAGTACTTC. This sequence joins TRBV7-2 and TRBJ2-7; 13 bases line up with TRBD2. The CDR3 contains 15 residues. Germline V gene lookup returns CDR1 SGHTA and CDR2 FQGNSA. Trimming removed 5 bases from V and 7 bases from J; junction bases left unmatched: 8.

The chain uses TRBV5-5 and TRBJ2-6; 8 nucleotides agree with TRBD1. Per the germline V gene, CDR1 is SGHKS and CDR2 is YYEKEE (reference sequence). CDR3 size: 15 residues. The junction had 0 bases not matched to a gene; V was cut back by 2 bases and J by 2 bases. The CDR3 coding sequence is TGTGCCAGCAGCTTACAGGGGGCTGGGGCCAACGTCCTGACTTTC. Its translation: CASSLQGAGANVLTF.

The V call is TRBV10-1, the J call TRBJ2-7, with D tentatively TRBD1 (5 bases). CDR3 length: 15 amino acids. Per the germline V gene, CDR1 is WNHNN and CDR2 is SYGVQD (reference sequence). The germline V and J ends were trimmed by 7 bases and 3 bases, with 19 bases remaining between them. The CDR3 reads CASTRQSITDYEQYF. The CDR3 nucleotides read TGCGCCAGCACGAGACAGAGCATAACAGACTACGAGCAGTACTTC.

This clonotype was found a few times. This chain connects TRBV7-8 to TRBJ2-5, with 8 nucleotides matching TRBD2. This CDR3 has 15 amino acids. With 1 base clipped from V and 2 bases from J, the junction kept 3 bases outside the gene matches. Germline CDR1 and CDR2: SGHVS and FQNEAQ. CDR3 sequence (DNA): TGTGCCAGCAGCTTAGTAGCGGGACTACAAGAGACCCAGTACTTC. This translates into CASSLVAGLQETQYF.

Ten or more counts support this clonotype. The chain is built from TRBV12-3 or TRBV12-4 and TRBJ2-3; D may be TRBD2 (5 bases). The CDR3 runs to 14 residues. The V end was cut by 2 bases, the J end by 3 bases, with 9 bases between. CDR3 amino acids: CASSLRSGTDTQYF. CDR3 DNA: TGTGCCAGCAGTTTACGTTCGGGGACAGATACGCAGTATTTT.

This clonotype was counted between two and nine times. The V call is TRBV19, the J call TRBJ2-7, with 7 bases that match TRBD1. Per the germline V gene, CDR1 is LNHDA and CDR2 is SQIVND (reference sequence). This CDR3 comprises 14 residues. The J segment lost 2 bases and the V segment lost 3 bases, leaving 4 bases of the junction unmatched. The DNA of the CDR3 is TGTGCCAGTAGTATGGGGACAGAAACCTACGAGCAGTACTTC. It encodes CASSMGTETYEQYF.

This chain links TRBV9 with TRBJ2-1; tentative D call: TRBD2 (7 bases). This CDR3 has 16 residues. The V gene lost 0 bases and the J gene lost 4 bases, with 14 bases spanning the gap. Germline V gives CDR1 SGDLS, CDR2 YYNGEE. CDR3 in amino acids: CASSVARGGVYNEQFF. The CDR3 region has the DNA TGTGCCAGCAGCGTAGCGAGGGGGGGGGTATACAATGAGCAGTTCTTC.